The clone carrying this TCR beta chain was counted once. The data were taken from a study of blood T cell repertoires in COVID-19. Study summary: COVID-19 samples collected from the United States, Italy and Spain covered acute and convalescent phases.

CDR1 is LNHDA and CDR2 is SQIVND in the germline V gene (reference sequence). The CDR3 has 13 amino acids. V lost 5 bases, J lost 6 bases, and 5 bases stayed unmatched. The table came from immunoSEQ multiplex PCR; TCRdb's copy has only in-frame clones and leaves some out. This sample has 140,000 to 150,000 clones, with around 89% found just once. This TCR derives from a man in his fifties or sixties with active or convalescent COVID-19. The rearrangement uses TRBV19 and TRBJ1-1; TRBD1 agrees at 8 bases. The sample taken for sequencing was peripheral blood. The CDR3 sequence is CASSVRGQAEAFF. The CDR3 nucleotides are TGTGCCAGTAGTGTCAGGGGGCAGGCTGAAGCTTTCTTT.